The 5 T cell receptor beta chains below come from one sample, sequenced in a study of blood T cells in healthy people across ages. For the second PCR, which ran for roughly 6 to 12 cycles, a sample-barcoded 5' primer and a J-beta primer mix were used. TCRdb used MiXCR to reprocess the 5' RACE reads, holding one entry per CDR3 protein. The profile shows roughly 2 million distinct CDR3 sequences, around 50% of them singletons. The sample consisted of blood. These TCRs come from a woman between 40 and 55 years old in good health.

This clonotype was counted a few times. The chain couples TRBV7-2 to TRBJ1-2, with D perhaps TRBD1 (5 bases). This CDR3 comprises 14 residues. The V and J ends lost 1 base and 4 bases respectively, with 10 bases between them. In germline, CDR1 is SGHTA, CDR2 FQGNSA. CDR3 DNA: TGTGCCAGCAGCTTAGGGTCAGGGATCTATGGCTACACCTTC. This encodes CASSLGSGIYGYTF.

V gene TRBV15 combines with J gene TRBJ1-5, with 11 bases matching TRBD1. CDR3 size: 17 residues. Germline V gives CDR1 LNHNV, CDR2 YYDKDF (reference sequence). V lost 1 base, J lost 6 bases, and 8 bases stayed unmatched. The CDR3 reads CATSRGRDRGDGQPQHF. The CDR3 DNA sequence: TGTGCCACCAGCAGAGGCAGGGACAGGGGGGACGGTCAGCCCCAGCATTTT.

This clonotype appeared a single time. The chain combines TRBV5-5 with TRBJ2-5, with D perhaps TRBD1 (5 bases). The CDR3 consists of 14 residues. V was cut by 4 bases and J by 4 bases, with 14 bases left in between. Looked up from germline, CDR1 is SGHKS and CDR2 is YYEKEE (reference sequence). CDR3 coding DNA: TGTGCCAGCAGCCAAAGCAGGGTACTAGAGACCCAGTACTTC. It yields the protein CASSQSRVLETQYF.

This chain uses TRBV18 with TRBJ1-1; D remains unclear. There are 12 residues in the CDR3. Germline CDR1 is KGHSH and CDR2 is LQKENI. V was pared by 2 bases and J by 3 bases, with 4 bases between. In DNA, the CDR3 is TGTGCCAGCTCACCAACGGACACTGAAGCTTTCTTT. Translating it yields CASSPTDTEAFF.

The chain recombines TRBV12-3 or TRBV12-4 with TRBJ1-1, with D perhaps matching TRBD1 (6 bases). V gave up 3 bases and J gave up 4 bases, with 15 bases separating them. There are 15 residues in the CDR3. In DNA, the CDR3 is TGTGCCAGCAGTTTCAGTACAGGGACACTCACTGAAGCTTTCTTT. This translates into CASSFSTGTLTEAFF.